This TCR beta chain was identified in a study of blood T cell repertoires in COVID-19. The CDR3 length is 18 residues. Trimming at V came to 3 bases and at J to 4 bases, leaving 13 bases not matched to a gene. Germline V lookup: CDR1 KGHDR, CDR2 SFDVKD. Here immunoSEQ multiplex PCR was the method, and the copy in TCRdb shows in-frame clones only, minus some. This table holds a few hundred thousand clones, more than 70% found once. Sequenced sample: peripheral blood. The TCR sequence derives from a woman in her twenties or thirties with COVID-19, enrolled during active disease. This chain connects TRBV24-1 to TRBJ2-3, with TRBD2 matching over 9 bases. CDR3 nucleotide sequence: TGTGCCACCAGTGATAGCCTTACGGCGGGAGGGCCCTCAGATACGCAGTATTTT. Its translation is CATSDSLTAGGPSDTQYF.